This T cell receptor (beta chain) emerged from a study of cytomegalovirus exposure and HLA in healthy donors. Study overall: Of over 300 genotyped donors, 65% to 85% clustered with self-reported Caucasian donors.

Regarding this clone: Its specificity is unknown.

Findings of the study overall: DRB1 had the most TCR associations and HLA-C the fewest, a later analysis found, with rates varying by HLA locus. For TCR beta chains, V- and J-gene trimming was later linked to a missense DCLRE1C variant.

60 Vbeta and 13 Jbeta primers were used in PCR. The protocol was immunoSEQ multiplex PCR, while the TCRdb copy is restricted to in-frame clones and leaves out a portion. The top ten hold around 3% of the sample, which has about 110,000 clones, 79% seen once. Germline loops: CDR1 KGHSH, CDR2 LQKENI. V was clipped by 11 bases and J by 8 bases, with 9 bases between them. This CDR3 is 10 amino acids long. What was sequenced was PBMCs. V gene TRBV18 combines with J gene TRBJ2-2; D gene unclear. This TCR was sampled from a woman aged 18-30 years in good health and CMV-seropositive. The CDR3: CAGADGELFF. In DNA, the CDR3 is TGTGCCGGAGCAGATGGGGAGCTGTTTTTT.